Given below is one T cell receptor beta chain in context. The data derive from a study of T cell changes during pregnancy in multiple sclerosis. This CDR3 is 16 amino acids long. The trim removed 0 bases at V and 7 bases at J, leaving 5 bases unmatched. The V gene's germline CDR1 is SGDLS and CDR2 YYNGEE. Only in-frame clones appear in the TCRdb table, and some are missing; sequencing was by immunoSEQ multiplex PCR. The sample shows about 79,000 clones, 85% to 95% of them seen only once. The sequence derives from a female donor in good health, enrolled as a control in a pregnancy study. This specimen was peripheral blood, taken in the second trimester of pregnancy. The V and J genes are TRBV9 and TRBJ2-2, with TRBD2 identical over 11 bases. This chain's CDR3 is CASSVDSGGAGGELFF. As DNA, the CDR3 is TGTGCCAGCAGCGTAGATAGCGGGGGGGCCGGCGGGGAGCTGTTTTTT. The whole variable domain, filled in from reference TRBV9 and TRBJ2-2, reads DSGVTQTPKHLITATGQRVTLRCSPRSGDLSVYWYQQSLDQGLQFLIQYYNGEERAKGNILERFSAQQFPDLHSELNLSSLELGDSALYFCASSVDSGGAGGELFFGEGSRLTVL.